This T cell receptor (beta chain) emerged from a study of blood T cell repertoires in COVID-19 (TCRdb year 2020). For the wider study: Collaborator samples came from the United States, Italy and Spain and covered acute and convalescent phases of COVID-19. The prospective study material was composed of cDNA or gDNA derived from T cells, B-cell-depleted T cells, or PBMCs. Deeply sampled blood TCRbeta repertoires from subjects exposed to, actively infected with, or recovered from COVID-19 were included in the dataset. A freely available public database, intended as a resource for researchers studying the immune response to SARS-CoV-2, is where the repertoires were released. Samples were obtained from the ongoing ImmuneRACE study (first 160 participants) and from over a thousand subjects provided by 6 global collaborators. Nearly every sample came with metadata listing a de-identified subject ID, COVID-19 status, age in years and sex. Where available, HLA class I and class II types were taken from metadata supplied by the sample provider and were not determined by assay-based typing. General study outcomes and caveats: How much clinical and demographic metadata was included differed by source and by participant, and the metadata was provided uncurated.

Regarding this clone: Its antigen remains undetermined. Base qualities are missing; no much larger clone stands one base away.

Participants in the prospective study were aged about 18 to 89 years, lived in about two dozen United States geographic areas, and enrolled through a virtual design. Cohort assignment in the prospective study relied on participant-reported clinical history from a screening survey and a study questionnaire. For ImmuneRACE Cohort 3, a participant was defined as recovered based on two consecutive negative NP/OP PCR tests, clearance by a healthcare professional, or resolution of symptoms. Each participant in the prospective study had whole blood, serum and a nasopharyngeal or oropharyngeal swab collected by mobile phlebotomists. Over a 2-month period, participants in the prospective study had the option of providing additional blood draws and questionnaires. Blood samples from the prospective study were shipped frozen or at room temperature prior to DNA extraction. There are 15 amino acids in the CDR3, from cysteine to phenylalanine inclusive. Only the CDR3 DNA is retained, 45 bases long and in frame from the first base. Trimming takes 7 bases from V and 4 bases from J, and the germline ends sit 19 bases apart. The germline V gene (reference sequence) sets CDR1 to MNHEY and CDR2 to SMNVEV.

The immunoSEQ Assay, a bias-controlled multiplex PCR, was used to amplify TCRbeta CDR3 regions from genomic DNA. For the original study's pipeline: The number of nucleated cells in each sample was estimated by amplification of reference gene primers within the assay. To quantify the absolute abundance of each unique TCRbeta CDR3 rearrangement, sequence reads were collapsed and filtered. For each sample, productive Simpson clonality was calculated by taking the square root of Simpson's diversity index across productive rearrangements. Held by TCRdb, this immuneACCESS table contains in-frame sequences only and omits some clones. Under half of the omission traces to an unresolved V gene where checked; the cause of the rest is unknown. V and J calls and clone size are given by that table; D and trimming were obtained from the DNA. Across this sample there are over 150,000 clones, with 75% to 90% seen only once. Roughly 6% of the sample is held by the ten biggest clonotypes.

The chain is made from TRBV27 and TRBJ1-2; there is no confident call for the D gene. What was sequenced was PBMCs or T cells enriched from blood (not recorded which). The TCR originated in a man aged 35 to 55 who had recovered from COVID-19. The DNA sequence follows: TGTGCCAGCACTCCCATGGGCGGGCCGGTCTATGGCTACACCTTC. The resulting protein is CASTPMGGPVYGYTF.